This T cell receptor (beta chain) was sequenced for a study of PD-1 blockade in classical Hodgkin lymphoma. The table came from immunoSEQ multiplex PCR; TCRdb's copy has only in-frame clones and leaves some out. The sample holds about 90,000 clones; over 90% are singletons and the top ten take about 2.6%. Following autologous stem cell transplantation, relapse occurred in every patient, and exposure to brentuximab vedotin varied. This TCR came from a human donor with classical Hodgkin lymphoma. This specimen consisted of peripheral blood mononuclear cells (PBMCs), obtained before the second cycle of nivolumab.

The CDR3 loop reads CASRAFLGRPEETQYF. CDR3 nucleotides: TGTGCCAGTCGAGCCTTCCTTGGACGGCCCGAGGAGACCCAGTACTTC. V is TRBV28 and J is TRBJ2-5, with no clear D. V lost 9 bases and J lost 5, with 25 bases in between. This CDR3 region has 16 residues. Germline V gene data show CDR1 as MDHEN and CDR2 as SYDVKM.